This T cell receptor (beta chain) originates from a study of tumor-infiltrating lymphocytes in primary liver carcinoma. The input was 450 to 550 ng total RNA; TCR beta cDNA was made from it with a constant-region primer. Each TCR beta library was derived from three nested multiplex PCR rounds that employed slightly modified ARM-PCR. Two initial PCR rounds of around 10 cycles each paired TRBV1-TRBV30 forward primers with a C-beta reverse primer. MiXCR, applied by TCRdb to the multiplex PCR reads, yields one record per CDR3 protein. This sample has 45,000 to 65,000 distinct CDR3 sequences, with around 82% found just once. Co-extracting RNA and DNA was done with roughly 17-33 mg of unsorted bulk tissue as input. Study observations and caveats: Only around 7.5-25% of top clones occurred in all five tumor regions. The study found tumor-adjacent and tumor-blood pairs overlapped less than tumor region pairs.

Remarks on this clonotype: Its antigen is still unknown. The junction departs from the called germline gene at one end, perhaps through a read error.

The CDR3 sequence is 15 residues long. Per germline, CDR1 SGHDT and CDR2 YYEEEE. The chain joins TRBV5-6 to TRBJ2-2, with D possibly called TRBD1 or TRBD2 (5 bases each). This clonotype was obtained from a man aged 40-55 years with primary liver carcinoma and hepatitis B virus infection. Sequences were obtained from liver tumor tissue from sampling region 5. Subset described: tumor region T5, tumor centre. CDR3 sequence reads: CAGSFGALRTGELFF. The CDR3 bases are TGTGCCGGCAGCTTCGGGGCCCTGAGGACCGGGGAACTGTTTTTT.